One sample yielded the 27 T cell receptor beta chains listed below, sequenced in a study of tumor-infiltrating lymphocytes in localized non-small cell lung cancer. The assay was immunoSEQ multiplex PCR, and TCRdb's table has in-frame clones only and misses some. The sample lists under 20,000 clones, 55% to 70% seen once, with approximately 6.5% in the top ten. The sequencing sample was made of lung tumor tissue. The receptors stem from a human donor with non-small cell lung cancer.

Only one count was recorded for this clone. V gene TRBV7-9 combines with J gene TRBJ1-2; D uncertain. CDR3 length: 15 amino acids. V lost 7 bases and J 4 bases, leaving 19 bases between the germline ends. Germline V lookup: CDR1 SEHNR, CDR2 FQNEAQ (reference sequence). Here the CDR3 reads CASTLNRETSYGYTF. The CDR3 DNA sequence: TGTGCCAGCACCCTAAACCGGGAAACCTCCTATGGCTACACCTTC.

The V and J genes are TRBV2 and TRBJ2-2, with 10 positions matching TRBD1. V gave up 6 bases and J gave up 3 bases; unmatched junction bases: 4. The germline CDR1 and CDR2 sequences are SNHLY and FYNNEI. This CDR3 has 15 amino acids. Here the CDR3 reads CASRLDRGDTGELFF. The CDR3 DNA is TGTGCCAGCAGGCTGGACAGGGGGGACACCGGGGAGCTGTTTTTT.

This clone has only a few counts. V and J are TRBV7-9 and TRBJ1-5; D not resolved. Trimming removed 1 base at V and 5 bases at J, with 3 bases between. The CDR3 contains 12 residues. CDR1 and CDR2 (germline): SEHNR, FQNEAQ (reference sequence). CDR3 protein: CASSLVDQPQHF. The CDR3 DNA follows: TGTGCCAGCAGCTTAGTTGATCAGCCCCAGCATTTT.

This clone was detected a few times. The chain carries TRBV28 and TRBJ1-2; possible D gene TRBD1, 5 bases. This CDR3 has 15 residues. Trimming pared 7 bases from V and 0 bases from J, leaving 15 bases between. Germline V gene lookup returns CDR1 MDHEN and CDR2 SYDVKM. The CDR3: CASTGRGGTNYGYTF. The CDR3 coding sequence is TGTGCCAGCACCGGAAGGGGCGGAACTAACTATGGCTACACCTTC.

The chain links TRBV18 to TRBJ1-2; D is perhaps TRBD1 (5 bases). CDR1 and CDR2 from the germline V gene are KGHSH and LQKENI. V lost 6 bases and J 4 bases, leaving 18 bases between the germline ends. The CDR3 loop spans 15 amino acids. CDR3 residues: CASSNQGGDLYGYTF. In DNA form, the CDR3 reads TGTGCCAGCTCGAACCAGGGTGGTGATCTCTATGGCTACACCTTC. The variable domain in full, completed from reference TRBV18 and TRBJ1-2, reads NAGVMQNPRHLVRRRGQEARLRCSPMKGHSHVYWYRQLPEEGLKFMVYLQKENIIDESGMPKERFSAEFPKEGPSILRIQQVVRGDSAAYFCASSNQGGDLYGYTFGSGTRLTVV.

The chain carries TRBV5-1 and TRBJ2-1; 7 bases line up with TRBD1. Germline-derived CDR1 and CDR2 are SGHRS and YFSETQ. The CDR3 runs to 15 residues. The V segment lost 5 bases and the J segment 1 base; nucleotides outside the gene matches: 6. The CDR3 DNA follows: TGCGCCAGCAGAACAGGGGCCTTTTCCTACAATGAGCAGTTCTTC. Translating it yields CASRTGAFSYNEQFF.

The table lists this clone with a count of one. This chain uses TRBV18 with TRBJ2-7, with 7 nucleotides matching TRBD2. The length of the CDR3 is 14 residues. The V gene end was trimmed by 1 base and the J gene end by 5 bases; junction bases not matched to a gene: 5. Germline CDR1 KGHSH, CDR2 LQKENI. The CDR3 sequence: CASSPQWGGDEQYF. CDR3 nucleotides: TGTGCCAGCTCACCACAGTGGGGAGGGGACGAGCAGTACTTC.

The rearrangement joins TRBV6-1 to TRBJ2-7; D not resolved. The germline V gene has CDR1 MNHNS and CDR2 SASEGT. V was pared by 6 bases and J by 1 base, with 16 bases between. The CDR3 has 15 residues. This chain's CDR3 is CASSRGSSASYEQYF. CDR3 DNA sequence: TGTGCCAGCAGCCGCGGCTCTTCTGCATCCTACGAGCAGTACTTC.

The chain has TRBV2 and TRBJ2-5; 10 bases match TRBD2. Judging by the DNA end, TRBJ2-7 fits better; the J call may be wrong. Germline lookup yields CDR1 SNHLY and CDR2 FYNNEI. The CDR3 consists of 14 residues. CDR3: CASSVGAGGLEQYF. The CDR3 coding sequence is TGTGCCAGCAGTGTGGGAGCGGGAGGGCTCGAGCAGTACTTC.

This chain's CDR3 is CASSLDKGRLDTQYF. The CDR3 DNA sequence: TGTGCCAGCAGCTTAGATAAAGGACGTTTAGATACGCAGTATTTT. The chain carries TRBV7-2 and TRBJ2-3; D is uncertain. V was clipped by 1 base and J by 5 bases, with 13 bases between them. The CDR3 covers 15 residues. The germline gives CDR1 SGHTA, CDR2 FQGNSA.

This clone was found once. J is TRBJ2-2 and V is TRBV19; D is undetermined. V was clipped by 1 base and J by 4 bases, with 10 bases between them. CDR1 and CDR2 from the germline V gene are LNHDA and SQIVND (reference sequence). This CDR3 has 15 amino acids. DNA for the CDR3: TGTGCCAGTAGTATAGGCCCCACAAGCACCGGGGAGCTGTTTTTT. This translates into CASSIGPTSTGELFF.

V and J are TRBV7-9 and TRBJ2-7; D may match TRBD1 or TRBD2 (5 bases each). This CDR3 has 13 amino acids. Per the germline V gene, CDR1 is SEHNR and CDR2 is FQNEAQ (reference sequence). V lost 1 base to trimming and J lost 6 bases, with 10 bases between them. DNA for the CDR3: TGTGCCAGCAGCTTAGGAGGGGTCGGCGAGCAGTACTTC. Its protein product is CASSLGGVGEQYF.

The chain links TRBV4-3 to TRBJ1-5; TRBD1 agrees at 7 bases. The CDR3 has 15 amino acids. After removal of 0 bases from V and 4 bases from J, the junction contained 3 bases not matched to a gene. Germline CDR1 LGHNA, CDR2 YSLEER. The CDR3: CASSQDRGQNQPQHF. The CDR3 coding sequence is TGCGCCAGCAGCCAAGATAGGGGGCAGAATCAGCCCCAGCATTTT.

The chain is built from TRBV29-1 and TRBJ2-1; D possibly corresponds to TRBD2 (6 bases). Germline V gene data show CDR1 as SQVTM and CDR2 as ANQGSEA. Trimming removed 3 bases at V and 7 bases at J, with 19 bases between. This CDR3 has 15 residues. The CDR3 bases are TGCAGCGTTGATCTGGTGTCTAGCGCAGCAAATGAGCAGTTCTTC. Protein product: CSVDLVSSAANEQFF.

This sequence joins TRBV18 and TRBJ2-1; 12 bases match TRBD2. CDR3 size: 16 residues. With V trimmed by 0 bases and J by 7 bases, 4 bases remained unmatched. Germline CDR1 KGHSH, CDR2 LQKENI. The chain's CDR3 is CASSPPTSGGTNEQFF. The CDR3 region has the DNA TGTGCCAGCTCACCACCGACTAGCGGGGGTACGAATGAGCAGTTCTTC. The full variable domain, with the rest looked up from reference TRBV18 and TRBJ2-1, is NAGVMQNPRHLVRRRGQEARLRCSPMKGHSHVYWYRQLPEEGLKFMVYLQKENIIDESGMPKERFSAEFPKEGPSILRIQQVVRGDSAAYFCASSPPTSGGTNEQFFGPGTRLTVL.

This clone has more than one count but fewer than ten. CDR3 in amino acids: CASRKETGSGETQYF. CDR3 bases: TGTGCCAGCCGAAAAGAAACGGGGAGTGGAGAGACCCAGTACTTC. V usage is TRBV7-2 and J usage is TRBJ2-5; D is possibly TRBD2 (5 bases). The CDR3 loop spans 15 amino acids. V was trimmed by 8 bases and J by 4 bases, leaving 20 bases between them. Looked up from germline, CDR1 is SGHTA and CDR2 is FQGNSA.

The chain carries TRBV11-3 and TRBJ2-1, with D unresolved. The V and J ends lost 0 bases and 2 bases respectively, with 8 bases between them. This CDR3 contains 15 residues. Germline V CDR1 and CDR2: SGHNT, YENEEA. CDR3 sequence (DNA): TGTGCCAGCAGCTTAGAGGCAAGCACCTACAATGAGCAGTTCTTC. This sequence encodes CASSLEASTYNEQFF.

Only a few counts were recorded for this clone. The chain couples TRBV27 to TRBJ1-5, with D possibly matching TRBD1 (6 bases). The germline gives CDR1 MNHEY, CDR2 SMNVEV (reference sequence). Trimming cost V 0 bases and J 7 bases, with 19 bases left between them. The CDR3 runs to 17 residues. CDR3 residues: CASSLSLGQPGGQPQHF. The CDR3, as DNA: TGTGCCAGCAGTTTATCACTGGGACAACCTGGGGGACAGCCCCAGCATTTT.

In this sample, this clone turned up once. The CDR3 sequence: CASTRTGWYGYTF. In DNA, the CDR3 is TGTGCCAGCACCCGGACAGGGTGGTATGGCTACACCTTC. The chain combines TRBV7-2 with TRBJ1-2, with 8 bases fitting TRBD1. The junction had 6 bases not matched to a gene; V was cut back by 7 bases and J by 5 bases. Germline V gene data show CDR1 as SGHTA and CDR2 as FQGNSA. The CDR3 consists of 13 residues.

V and J are TRBV19 and TRBJ2-7, with TRBD1 matching 9 bases. The germline V gene encodes CDR1 LNHDA and CDR2 SQIVND (reference sequence). This CDR3 is 15 amino acids long. The ends lost 6 bases at V and 1 base at J; junction bases unmatched: 7. The CDR3 DNA follows: TGTGCCAGTAGCCTGGACAGGGGCTTATCCTACGAGCAGTACTTC. This sequence encodes CASSLDRGLSYEQYF. The full variable domain, completed using reference TRBV19 and TRBJ2-7, is DGGITQSPKYLFRKEGQNVTLSCEQNLNHDAMYWYRQDPGQGLRLIYYSQIVNDFQKGDIAEGYSVSREKKESFPLTVTSAQKNPTAFYLCASSLDRGLSYEQYFGPGTRLTVT.

J is TRBJ2-5 and V is TRBV6-5, with D maybe TRBD2 (6 bases). With the DNA end fitting TRBJ2-7 better, the J assignment may be wrong. Germline V CDR1 and CDR2: MNHEY, SVGAGI. The length of the CDR3 is 14 residues. The CDR3 sequence is CASSYDGSSYEQYF. CDR3 nucleotides: TGTGCCAGCAGTTACGACGGGAGCTCCTACGAGCAGTACTTC.

This sequence joins TRBV19 and TRBJ1-5; D is unclear. This CDR3 is 15 amino acids long. The germline V gene encodes CDR1 LNHDA and CDR2 SQIVND (reference sequence). The germline V and J ends were trimmed by 9 bases and 5 bases, with 20 bases remaining between them. This CDR3 reads CASRGLDEIYQPQHF. CDR3 in DNA: TGTGCCAGCCGCGGGCTGGACGAAATTTATCAGCCCCAGCATTTT.

The V gene is TRBV28, the J gene TRBJ1-5, with no clear D. The length of the CDR3 is 14 residues. V gave up 5 bases and J gave up 8 bases, with 16 bases separating them. CDR1 and CDR2 from the germline V gene are MDHEN and SYDVKM. The CDR3 protein is CASSPTSPREPQHF. CDR3 bases: TGTGCCAGCAGTCCGACAAGCCCAAGAGAGCCCCAGCATTTT.

The rearrangement joins TRBV18 to TRBJ1-5; 9 bases fit TRBD1. Germline CDR1 reads KGHSH; CDR2 reads LQKENI. The ends lost 6 bases at V and 5 bases at J; junction bases unmatched: 2. The CDR3 covers 13 residues. The CDR3 nucleotides are TGTGCCAGCTCTACAGGGGGCGATCAGCCCCAGCATTTT. Translated, it gives CASSTGGDQPQHF.

The chain is built from TRBV18 and TRBJ2-2; D is possibly TRBD1 (6 bases). Germline CDR1 is KGHSH and CDR2 is LQKENI. The CDR3 has 15 residues. Trimming removed 2 bases from V and 5 bases from J, with 12 bases in between. The CDR3 sequence is CASSPNSRGTGELFF. CDR3 bases: TGTGCCAGCTCACCAAACAGCAGGGGAACCGGGGAGCTGTTTTTT.

The chain carries TRBV28 and TRBJ1-1; TRBD1 aligns across 7 bases. V trimming: 6 bases; J trimming: 4 bases; junction bases outside the gene matches: 8. The CDR3 spans 14 residues. CDR1 is MDHEN, CDR2 SYDVKM, per germline. Here the CDR3 reads CASREDRTITEAFF. CDR3 DNA: TGTGCCAGCAGGGAGGACAGGACGATCACTGAAGCTTTCTTT.

V usage is TRBV6-6 and J usage is TRBJ2-7; D is perhaps TRBD1 (6 bases). This CDR3 has 14 residues. CDR1 MNHNY and CDR2 SVGAGI come from the germline V gene (reference sequence). V was clipped by 5 bases and J by 2 bases, with 13 bases between them. DNA of the CDR3: TGTGCCAGCAGTACCTCACAGGGACCCTACGAGCAGTACTTC. Amino acids: CASSTSQGPYEQYF.